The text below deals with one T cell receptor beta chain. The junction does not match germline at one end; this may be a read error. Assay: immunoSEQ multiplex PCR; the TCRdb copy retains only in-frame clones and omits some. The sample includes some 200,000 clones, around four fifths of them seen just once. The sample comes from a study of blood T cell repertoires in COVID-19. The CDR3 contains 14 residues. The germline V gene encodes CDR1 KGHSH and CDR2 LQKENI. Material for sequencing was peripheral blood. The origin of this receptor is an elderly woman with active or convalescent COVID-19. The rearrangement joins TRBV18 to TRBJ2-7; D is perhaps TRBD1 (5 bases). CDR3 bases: TGTGCCAGCTCACACCTGCCCGACAGAGCTAATGGTGATTTC. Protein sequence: CASSHLPDRANGDF. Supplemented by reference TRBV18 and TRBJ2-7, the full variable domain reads NAGVMQNPRHLVRRRGQEARLRCSPMKGHSHVYWYRQLPEEGLKFMVYLQKENIIDESGMPKERFSAEFPKEGPSILRIQQVVRGDSAAYFCASSHLPDRANGDFGPGTRLTVT.